Following are 7 T cell receptor beta chains from one sample sequenced in a study of cytomegalovirus exposure and HLA in healthy donors. Measured with immunoSEQ multiplex PCR; TCRdb has only the in-frame clones, and not every one. Of around 150,000 clones listed, nearly 90% are singletons. Sequenced sample: PBMCs. These receptor sequences come from a man between 18 and 29 years old in good health and CMV-seropositive.

The chain is built from TRBV7-9 and TRBJ1-4; 7 bases map to TRBD1. The CDR3 is made up of 17 amino acids. Trimming removed 5 bases from V and 3 bases from J; junction bases left unmatched: 12. In germline, CDR1 is SEHNR, CDR2 FQNEAQ (reference sequence). The CDR3: CASSPPTGPHSNEKLFF. For the CDR3, the DNA is TGTGCCAGCAGCCCACCGACAGGGCCGCATTCTAATGAAAAACTGTTTTTT.

The chain links TRBV28 to TRBJ1-2; 7 bases map to TRBD1. Germline assignment: CDR1 MDHEN and CDR2 SYDVKM. This CDR3 is built from 14 residues. The junction had 10 bases not matched to a gene; V was cut back by 4 bases and J by 8 bases. The CDR3 nucleotides are TGTGCCAGCAGTTCAAGGGGGCGGAATCAAGGCTACACCTTC. Protein: CASSSRGRNQGYTF.

The table lists this clone with a count of one. The chain has TRBV18 and TRBJ2-1, with TRBD2 matching over 14 bases. Trimming removed 6 bases from V and 6 bases from J; junction bases left unmatched: 7. There are 16 residues in the CDR3. CDR1 KGHSH and CDR2 LQKENI come from the germline V gene. The CDR3: CASSRTSGRTGNEQFF. The CDR3 bases are TGTGCCAGCTCGAGGACTAGCGGGAGGACCGGCAATGAGCAGTTCTTC.

The chain employs TRBV6-5 and TRBJ2-3; tentative D call: TRBD2 (6 bases). Germline V gives CDR1 MNHEY, CDR2 SVGAGI. Deletions cut 6 bases from V and 3 bases from J, with 10 bases between. The CDR3 totals 13 residues. In DNA, the CDR3 is TGTGCCAGCAGAACGGGAGAAACAGATACGCAGTATTTT. It specifies CASRTGETDTQYF.

As concerns this clone: Relative to the germline gene, one junction end is altered; a read error may explain this. The V call is TRBV7-2, the J call TRBJ2-7, with D maybe TRBD1 (6 bases). The CDR3 is 14 amino acids. Germline V gene sequence: CDR1 SGHTA, CDR2 FQGNSA. As DNA, the CDR3 is TGTGCCAGCAGCTTTACAGGGAGATCCTCCGAGCAGTACTTC. Translation: CASSFTGRSSEQYF. The whole variable domain, filled in from reference TRBV7-2 and TRBJ2-7, reads GAGVSQSPSNKVTEKGKDVELRCDPISGHTALYWYRQSLGQGLEFLIYFQGNSAPDKSGLPSDRFSAERTGGSVSTLTIQRTQQEDSAVYLCASSFTGRSSEQYFGPGTRLTVT.

The J gene is TRBJ2-7, the V gene TRBV4-1, with 7 bases identical to TRBD1. Per germline, CDR1 MGHRA and CDR2 YSYEKL. This CDR3 region has 15 residues. The trim removed 3 bases at V and 0 bases at J, leaving 5 bases unmatched. The CDR3 DNA follows: TGCGCCAGCAGCCACCCCTACAGGGGCTCCTACGAGCAGTACTTC. Residues: CASSHPYRGSYEQYF.

Only one count was recorded for this clone. V gene TRBV5-6 combines with J gene TRBJ2-1; TRBD2 aligns across 11 bases. This CDR3 comprises 16 residues. J gave up 9 bases and V 2 bases, and 10 bases lay outside the gene matches. CDR1 is SGHDT and CDR2 is YYEEEE in the germline V gene. The CDR3, as DNA: TGTGCCAGCAGCTTTGGGGGACTAGCGGTATCCGGTGAGCAGTTCTTC. This codes for CASSFGGLAVSGEQFF.